These T cell receptor beta chains were read from a single sample in a study of T cell repertoires in aging, cancer and after chemotherapy. TCRdb processed the multiplex PCR reads anew with MiXCR; each CDR3 protein has one entry. Of more than 15,000 distinct CDR3 sequences listed, 45% to 55% were seen once; the top ten hold 8% to 11%. Sequencing was performed on blood. The receptors stem from a human donor in good health. Both conserved end residues are part of each CDR3. A D gene is named only where the DNA matches it firmly. Size is omitted from some rows. Given values are once, few, many or a class for expanded clones.

d_call: TRBD1; v_call: TRBV18; j_call: TRBJ1-3; clone_size: -; cdr3_aa: CASSQGQGASGNTIYF; cdr3_nt: TGTGCCAGCTCACAGGGACAGGGGGCCTCTGGAAACACCATATATTTT
d_call: TRBD1; v_call: TRBV5-6; j_call: TRBJ2-1; clone_size: -; cdr3_aa: CASSPGTGGTYNEQFF; cdr3_nt: TGTGCCAGCAGCCCGGGGACAGGGGGGACCTACAATGAGCAGTTCTTC
d_call: TRBD1; v_call: TRBV5-4; j_call: TRBJ1-1; clone_size: -; cdr3_aa: CASSETGQGSAFF; cdr3_nt: TGTGCCAGCAGCGAGACGGGACAGGGATCCGCTTTCTTT
d_call: -; v_call: TRBV6-1; j_call: TRBJ2-7; clone_size: -; cdr3_aa: CASSYVQGSYEQYF; cdr3_nt: TGTGCCAGCAGTTACGTCCAGGGCTCCTACGAGCAGTACTTC
d_call: TRBD1; v_call: TRBV6-5; j_call: TRBJ2-7; clone_size: -; cdr3_aa: CASTPPGQSYEQYF; cdr3_nt: TGTGCCAGCACCCCGCCGGGACAGAGCTACGAGCAGTACTTC
d_call: -; v_call: TRBV19; j_call: TRBJ2-2; clone_size: -; cdr3_aa: CASSIAGGTGELFF; cdr3_nt: TGTGCCAGTAGTATCGCAGGGGGGACCGGGGAGCTGTTTTTT
d_call: TRBD1; v_call: TRBV13; j_call: TRBJ2-7; clone_size: -; cdr3_aa: CASSSRPGQGAEQYF; cdr3_nt: TGTGCCAGCAGCTCCAGACCGGGACAGGGTGCCGAGCAGTACTTC
d_call: TRBD1; v_call: TRBV30; j_call: TRBJ1-4; clone_size: -; cdr3_aa: CAWKQGATANEKLFF; cdr3_nt: TGTGCCTGGAAACAGGGGGCGACGGCTAATGAAAAACTGTTTTTT
d_call: -; v_call: TRBV19; j_call: TRBJ2-1; clone_size: -; cdr3_aa: CASSREMGNEQFF; cdr3_nt: TGTGCCAGTAGCAGGGAGATGGGCAATGAGCAGTTCTTC
d_call: -; v_call: TRBV27; j_call: TRBJ2-1; clone_size: -; cdr3_aa: CASSLWSYNEQFF; cdr3_nt: TGTGCCAGCAGTTTATGGTCCTACAATGAGCAGTTCTTC
d_call: -; v_call: TRBV12-3/TRBV12-4; j_call: TRBJ2-3; clone_size: -; cdr3_aa: CASSRLANTQYF; cdr3_nt: TGTGCCAGCAGTCGTCTTGCAAATACGCAGTATTTT
d_call: -; v_call: TRBV6-1; j_call: TRBJ1-1; clone_size: -; cdr3_aa: CASSESRGMNTEAFF; cdr3_nt: TGTGCCAGCAGTGAATCGAGGGGCATGAACACTGAAGCTTTCTTT
d_call: -; v_call: TRBV18; j_call: TRBJ1-4; clone_size: -; cdr3_aa: CASSPRESELFF; cdr3_nt: TGTGCCAGCTCACCCCGGGAGTCGGAACTGTTTTTT
d_call: -; v_call: TRBV19; j_call: TRBJ2-7; clone_size: few; cdr3_aa: CASSIQRATYEQYF; cdr3_nt: TGTGCCAGTAGTATCCAGCGGGCAACCTACGAGCAGTACTTC
d_call: -; v_call: TRBV15; j_call: TRBJ1-5; clone_size: -; cdr3_aa: CATSRDAWTASNQPQHF; cdr3_nt: TGTGCCACCAGCAGAGATGCTTGGACAGCTAGCAATCAGCCCCAGCATTTT
d_call: -; v_call: TRBV19; j_call: TRBJ2-1; clone_size: medium-sized; cdr3_aa: CASSIRIEQFF; cdr3_nt: TGTGCCAGTAGTATACGGATTGAGCAGTTCTTC
d_call: TRBD1; v_call: TRBV6-6; j_call: TRBJ2-1; clone_size: few; cdr3_aa: CASSYPLSGGNEQFF; cdr3_nt: TGTGCCAGCAGTTACCCCCTATCAGGGGGCAATGAGCAGTTCTTC
d_call: -; v_call: TRBV19; j_call: TRBJ1-5; clone_size: -; cdr3_aa: CASSIPGSDQPQHF; cdr3_nt: TGTGCCAGTAGTATCCCAGGGTCTGACCAGCCCCAGCATTTT
d_call: -; v_call: TRBV11-1; j_call: TRBJ2-1; clone_size: few; cdr3_aa: CASSPTGLPWDEQFF; cdr3_nt: TGTGCCAGCAGTCCTACGGGACTCCCTTGGGATGAGCAGTTCTTC
d_call: -; v_call: TRBV29-1; j_call: TRBJ2-6; clone_size: medium-sized; cdr3_aa: CSALAGSGANVLTF; cdr3_nt: TGCAGCGCCCTGGCCGGGTCTGGGGCCAACGTCCTGACTTTC
d_call: -; v_call: TRBV18; j_call: TRBJ2-5; clone_size: medium-sized; cdr3_aa: CASSPLAGTQETQYF; cdr3_nt: TGTGCCAGCTCACCACTCGCAGGGACCCAAGAGACCCAGTACTTC
d_call: -; v_call: TRBV6-2/TRBV6-3; j_call: TRBJ2-1; clone_size: -; cdr3_aa: CASRPRDVDLNEQFF; cdr3_nt: TGTGCCAGCAGACCCCGGGACGTGGACCTCAATGAGCAGTTCTTC
d_call: -; v_call: TRBV27; j_call: TRBJ2-7; clone_size: -; cdr3_aa: CASSLTRTYEQYF; cdr3_nt: TGTGCCAGCAGTTTAACAAGAACCTACGAGCAGTACTTC
d_call: -; v_call: TRBV6-6; j_call: TRBJ1-2; clone_size: -; cdr3_aa: CASSPRGAGSSIYGYTF; cdr3_nt: TGTGCCAGCAGCCCCCGTGGCGCGGGCAGCAGCATTTATGGCTACACCTTC
d_call: -; v_call: TRBV6-4; j_call: TRBJ2-7; clone_size: -; cdr3_aa: CAISESRGAYEQYF; cdr3_nt: TGTGCCATCAGTGAGTCGAGAGGGGCCTACGAGCAGTACTTC
d_call: TRBD2; v_call: TRBV5-5; j_call: TRBJ2-1; clone_size: -; cdr3_aa: CASERVIAGERQFF; cdr3_nt: TGTGCCAGCGAGCGGGTGATAGCGGGAGAGCGGCAGTTCTTC
d_call: -; v_call: TRBV5-6; j_call: TRBJ2-5; clone_size: -; cdr3_aa: CASSFDTQETQYF; cdr3_nt: TGTGCCAGCAGCTTCGACACCCAAGAGACCCAGTACTTC
d_call: -; v_call: TRBV12-5; j_call: TRBJ1-2; clone_size: -; cdr3_aa: CASGLVRAGASYGYTF; cdr3_nt: TGTGCTAGTGGTTTGGTACGAGCGGGGGCGAGCTATGGCTACACCTTC
d_call: TRBD1; v_call: TRBV6-6; j_call: TRBJ2-7; clone_size: -; cdr3_aa: CASSVGDRVHEQYF; cdr3_nt: TGTGCCAGCAGTGTAGGGGACAGGGTCCACGAGCAGTACTTC
d_call: -; v_call: TRBV29-1; j_call: TRBJ2-4; clone_size: -; cdr3_aa: CSVEDRRAKNIQYF; cdr3_nt: TGCAGCGTTGAAGATCGAAGGGCCAAAAACATTCAGTACTTC
d_call: -; v_call: TRBV27; j_call: TRBJ1-2; clone_size: few; cdr3_aa: CASSFRPNYGYTF; cdr3_nt: TGTGCCAGCAGTTTCCGGCCTAACTATGGCTACACCTTC
d_call: TRBD1; v_call: TRBV6-4; j_call: TRBJ1-2; clone_size: -; cdr3_aa: CASRITGGGGYTF; cdr3_nt: TGTGCCAGCAGGATTACAGGGGGAGGCGGCTACACCTTC
d_call: -; v_call: TRBV19; j_call: TRBJ1-1; clone_size: few; cdr3_aa: CATEDGNTEAFF; cdr3_nt: TGTGCCACTGAGGACGGGAACACTGAAGCTTTCTTT
d_call: -; v_call: TRBV19; j_call: TRBJ1-4; clone_size: once; cdr3_aa: CASSIARTNEKLFF; cdr3_nt: TGTGCCAGTAGTATAGCCAGGACTAATGAAAAACTGTTTTTT
d_call: -; v_call: TRBV29-1; j_call: TRBJ2-7; clone_size: medium-sized; cdr3_aa: CSVTENSSYEQYF; cdr3_nt: TGCAGCGTTACCGAGAACTCCTCCTACGAGCAGTACTTC
d_call: -; v_call: TRBV29-1; j_call: TRBJ1-3; clone_size: -; cdr3_aa: CSVSTSQSSGNTIYF; cdr3_nt: TGCAGCGTTAGCACGTCACAGAGCTCTGGAAACACCATATATTTT
d_call: -; v_call: TRBV6-1; j_call: TRBJ2-1; clone_size: -; cdr3_aa: CASSAETILGNEQFF; cdr3_nt: TGTGCCAGCAGTGCCGAGACTATTCTGGGGAATGAGCAGTTCTTC
d_call: TRBD2; v_call: TRBV27; j_call: TRBJ2-7; clone_size: -; cdr3_aa: CASSPLAGVALYEQYF; cdr3_nt: TGTGCCAGCAGTCCATTAGCGGGAGTCGCACTATACGAGCAGTACTTC
d_call: TRBD1; v_call: TRBV30; j_call: TRBJ1-1; clone_size: -; cdr3_aa: CAWRGDRGNTEAFF; cdr3_nt: TGTGCCTGGAGGGGGGACAGGGGTAACACTGAAGCTTTCTTT
d_call: -; v_call: TRBV5-5; j_call: TRBJ2-7; clone_size: -; cdr3_aa: CASSLAPQGVPYEQYF; cdr3_nt: TGTGCCAGCAGTTTGGCCCCACAAGGGGTTCCCTACGAGCAGTACTTC
d_call: -; v_call: TRBV19; j_call: TRBJ1-3; clone_size: -; cdr3_aa: CASSIGLSSGNTIYF; cdr3_nt: TGTGCCAGTAGTATTGGACTGTCCTCTGGAAACACCATATATTTT
d_call: -; v_call: TRBV27; j_call: TRBJ2-4; clone_size: -; cdr3_aa: CASTPGTWTDIQYF; cdr3_nt: TGTGCCAGCACCCCCGGGACATGGACGGACATTCAGTACTTC
d_call: TRBD2; v_call: TRBV6-1; j_call: TRBJ2-2; clone_size: few; cdr3_aa: CASGAGVPGELFF; cdr3_nt: TGTGCCAGCGGGGCGGGGGTCCCCGGGGAGCTGTTTTTT
d_call: TRBD2; v_call: TRBV29-1; j_call: TRBJ2-5; clone_size: medium-sized; cdr3_aa: CSVDGLADAQETQYF; cdr3_nt: TGCAGCGTTGATGGGCTAGCGGATGCCCAAGAGACCCAGTACTTC
d_call: TRBD1; v_call: TRBV5-6; j_call: TRBJ1-1; clone_size: once; cdr3_aa: CASRARDSNTEAFF; cdr3_nt: TGTGCCAGCAGGGCCCGGGACAGCAACACTGAAGCTTTCTTT
d_call: TRBD2; v_call: TRBV12-3/TRBV12-4; j_call: TRBJ2-3; clone_size: -; cdr3_aa: CASSLIVAGGIDTQYF; cdr3_nt: TGTGCCAGCAGTTTAATTGTAGCGGGAGGAATAGATACGCAGTATTTT
d_call: -; v_call: TRBV5-6; j_call: TRBJ2-4; clone_size: medium-sized; cdr3_aa: CASSLKGFGIQYF; cdr3_nt: TGTGCCAGCAGCTTGAAAGGGTTTGGCATTCAGTACTTC
d_call: -; v_call: TRBV19; j_call: TRBJ2-1; clone_size: -; cdr3_aa: CVSRAGGAYNEQFF; cdr3_nt: TGTGTCAGTCGGGCAGGCGGGGCCTACAATGAGCAGTTCTTC
d_call: TRBD2; v_call: TRBV7-4; j_call: TRBJ2-4; clone_size: -; cdr3_aa: CASSLEAGVAKNIQYF; cdr3_nt: TGTGCCAGCAGCTTAGAAGCGGGAGTGGCCAAAAACATTCAGTACTTC